This T cell receptor (beta chain) is drawn from a study of blood T cells in healthy people across ages. About the study: T cells yielded about one barcoded beta molecule per two cells through template switching.

The study recruited healthy Caucasian donors from Russia who were aged about 6 to 90. Study findings and constraints: In older individuals, TCR beta diversity per million T cells was lower, falling roughly linearly with age.

This clonotype was observed once. No antigen is known for it. A second roughly 6 to 11 cycle PCR used barcoded and J-beta primers. Each CDR3 protein gets one entry after TCRdb re-called the 5' RACE reads with MiXCR. This table has some 1.5 million distinct CDR3 sequences, roughly 43% appearing once. The sample consisted of blood. The sequence came from a woman aged 18-29 years in good health.

CDR3 sequence reads: CASSLPGQKSSYNEQFF. As DNA, the CDR3 is TGCGCCAGCAGCTTACCGGGACAAAAGAGCTCCTACAATGAGCAGTTCTTC. The chain recombines TRBV5-1 with TRBJ2-1, with TRBD1 as a possible D gene (6 bases). Trimming cost V 2 bases and J 0 bases, with 15 bases left between them. Germline-derived CDR1 and CDR2 are SGHRS and YFSETQ. The CDR3 totals 17 residues.